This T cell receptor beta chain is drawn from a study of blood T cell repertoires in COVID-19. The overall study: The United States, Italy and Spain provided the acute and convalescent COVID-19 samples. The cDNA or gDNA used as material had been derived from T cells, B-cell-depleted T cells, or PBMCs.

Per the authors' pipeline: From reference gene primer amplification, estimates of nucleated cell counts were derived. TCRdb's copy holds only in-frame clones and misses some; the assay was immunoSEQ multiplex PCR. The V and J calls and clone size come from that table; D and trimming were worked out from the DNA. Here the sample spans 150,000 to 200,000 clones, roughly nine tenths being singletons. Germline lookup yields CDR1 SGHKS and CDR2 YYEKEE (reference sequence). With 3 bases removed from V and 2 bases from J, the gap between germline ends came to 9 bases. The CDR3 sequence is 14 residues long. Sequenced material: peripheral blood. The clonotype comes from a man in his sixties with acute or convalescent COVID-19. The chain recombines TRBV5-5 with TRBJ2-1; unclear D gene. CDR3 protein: CASSYWQTYNEQFF. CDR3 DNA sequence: TGTGCCAGCAGCTATTGGCAGACCTACAATGAGCAGTTCTTC.